One T cell receptor (beta chain) is described in this entry. The data were obtained in a study of Ad26.COV2.S vaccination and SARS-CoV-2 variants. Study-wide background: The COV1001 Ad26.COV2.S trial arm included the donor.

Trimming removed 9 bases at V and 10 bases at J, with 22 bases between. In germline, CDR1 is LNHDA, CDR2 SQIVND (reference sequence). This CDR3 has 14 amino acids. Treatment: 19 received Ad26.COV2.S at low or high dose, single or two shots; 5 received placebo; per-sample allocation not given. Material that was analyzed had been drawn on day 63 after the first vaccine or placebo injection. Repertoires were generated with immunoSEQ multiplex PCR, while TCRdb's copy carries only in-frame clones and drops some. This sample has nearly 400,000 clones, with approximately 90% found just once. The specimen comprised peripheral blood, sampled in a trial of Ad26.COV2.S vaccine versus placebo. V gene TRBV19 combines with J gene TRBJ2-1, with unresolved D. This TCR was sampled from a person between 18 and 65 years old who received the Ad26.COV2.S COVID-19 vaccine or a placebo. CDR3 residues: CASRPTVLVGEQFF. Written as DNA, the CDR3 is TGTGCCAGCCGTCCGACGGTTCTAGTAGGCGAGCAGTTCTTC.